The 27 T cell receptor beta chains below all came from one sample that was sequenced in a study of blood T cell repertoires in COVID-19. Using immunoSEQ multiplex PCR, the repertoire was profiled, and TCRdb retains in-frame clones only, with some absent. This table holds about 180,000 clones, about four fifths found once. The sequenced sample was peripheral blood. These receptors originate from a woman aged 55-75 years with COVID-19, enrolled during active disease.

The chain joins TRBV4-3 to TRBJ2-5; 8 nucleotides line up with TRBD1. Per germline, CDR1 LGHNA and CDR2 YSLEER. This CDR3 is built from 18 residues. V shed 4 bases and J 5 bases; nucleotides not matched to a gene: 18. The CDR3: CASSRMVGGQARPETQYF. The CDR3 nucleotides read TGCGCCAGCAGCCGCATGGTAGGGGGACAGGCCCGCCCTGAGACCCAGTACTTC.

The J gene is TRBJ2-3, the V gene TRBV27; 8 bases match TRBD2. The CDR3 consists of 16 residues. Germline-derived CDR1 and CDR2 are MNHEY and SMNVEV (reference sequence). The V segment lost 3 bases and the J segment 8 bases; nucleotides outside the gene matches: 13. In DNA, the CDR3 is TGTGCCAGCAGTTTCTCTCCACGGGGGGGGCTGTCTACGCAGTATTTT. Amino acids: CASSFSPRGGLSTQYF.

This clone was counted between two and nine times. The rearrangement links TRBV24-1 to TRBJ2-1; 12 bases are a match to TRBD2. The junction had 9 bases not matched to a gene; V was cut back by 3 bases and J by 7 bases. CDR1 and CDR2 from the germline V gene are KGHDR and SFDVKD. The CDR3 has 17 residues. The CDR3 reads CATSDLLTSGSLNEQFF. As DNA, the CDR3 is TGTGCCACCAGTGATCTCCTGACTAGCGGGAGTCTGAATGAGCAGTTCTTC.

The J gene is TRBJ2-5, the V gene TRBV3-1 (or the pseudogene TRBV3-2); maybe TRBD1 (6 bases). Germline V gene lookup returns CDR1 LGHDT and CDR2 YNNKEL (reference sequence). The CDR3 is 12 amino acids. V was cut by 4 bases and J by 5 bases, with 8 bases left in between. CDR3 DNA sequence: TGTGCCAGCAGCCGAAGGGGGGAGACCCAGTACTTC. Amino acids: CASSRRGETQYF.

The chain combines TRBV11-3 with TRBJ2-3; D might be TRBD2 (5 bases). The CDR3 is 16 amino acids. Looked up from germline, CDR1 is SGHNT and CDR2 is YENEEA. V lost 4 bases, J lost 0 bases, and 14 bases lay in between. CDR3 sequence: CASSYRTSESTDTQYF. CDR3 nucleotide sequence: TGTGCCAGCAGCTACCGCACTAGTGAGAGCACAGATACGCAGTATTTT.

This clone appeared a few times. The rearrangement joins TRBV6-6 to TRBJ1-5; D remains ambiguous. There are 16 residues in the CDR3. Trimming removed 6 bases from V and 7 bases from J, with 22 bases in between. Germline V gives CDR1 MNHNY, CDR2 SVGAGI (reference sequence). Written as DNA, the CDR3 is TGTGCCAGCAGCCTTCCCCTTTCACAGTCGGGGCAGCCCCAGCATTTT. Translating it yields CASSLPLSQSGQPQHF.

The chain couples TRBV5-1 to TRBJ1-2; 9 nucleotides line up with TRBD1. V dropped 2 bases and J dropped 7; count of bases not matched to a gene: 9. Per germline, CDR1 SGHRS and CDR2 YFSETQ. The length of the CDR3 is 15 residues. CDR3 loop: CASSLLMGQGGGYTF. In nucleotides, the CDR3 is TGCGCCAGCAGCTTATTGATGGGACAGGGAGGTGGCTACACCTTC. The entire variable domain, with the rest obtained from reference TRBV5-1 and TRBJ1-2, is as follows: KAGVTQTPRYLIKTRGQQVTLSCSPISGHRSVSWYQQTPGQGLQFLFEYFSETQRNKGNFPGRFSGRQFSNSRSEMNVSTLELGDSALYLCASSLLMGQGGGYTFGSGTRLTVV.

The J gene is TRBJ2-5, the V gene TRBV28; a possible D gene is TRBD2 (5 bases). This CDR3 has 14 residues. The ends were cut back, 7 bases at V and 7 bases at J, with 19 bases in the middle. CDR1 is MDHEN and CDR2 is SYDVKM in the germline V gene. CDR3 bases: TGTGCCAGCACTCCTCGGGGTTATCTCGGGACCCAGTACTTC. Its translation: CASTPRGYLGTQYF.

In this sample, this clone turned up a few times. This chain links TRBV27 with TRBJ2-1; D ambiguous. The CDR3 runs to 12 residues. Trimming left V 4 bases short and J 6 bases short, with 7 bases between. The germline V gene has CDR1 MNHEY and CDR2 SMNVEV (reference sequence). The CDR3 here is CASSSPPNEQFF. Here the CDR3 DNA reads TGTGCCAGCAGTTCCCCTCCCAATGAGCAGTTCTTC.

The rearrangement uses TRBV21-1 and TRBJ2-7; the table's D call, TRBD2, has no DNA check behind it. TRBV21-1 is classified as a pseudogene. The CDR3 length is 13 residues. CDR3 in DNA: TGTGCCAGCAGCAACGCGGGACGCTACGAGCAGTACTTC. Translating it yields CASSNAGRYEQYF.

This clone was detected a few times. The V and J genes are TRBV4-3 and TRBJ1-5; D unresolved. V lost 1 base and J lost 4, with 14 bases in between. Germline V gene sequence: CDR1 LGHNA, CDR2 YSLEER. The length of the CDR3 is 16 residues. CDR3 in amino acids: CASSQVVGFPNQPQHF. As DNA, the CDR3 is TGCGCCAGCAGCCAAGTGGTGGGCTTTCCGAATCAGCCCCAGCATTTT.

CDR3 sequence: CASSSTGEQYV. CDR3 bases: TGTGCCAGCAGCTCCACCGGCGAGCAGTACGTC. This chain joins TRBV2 and TRBJ2-7; D is uncertain. Trimming took 6 bases from V and 6 from J, leaving 9 bases between them. The CDR3 extends over 11 amino acids. Per germline, CDR1 SNHLY and CDR2 FYNNEI.

The V call is TRBV18, the J call TRBJ2-6; 10 bases line up with TRBD2. Germline V lookup: CDR1 KGHSH, CDR2 LQKENI. With V trimmed by 2 bases and J by 0 bases, 10 bases remained unmatched. The CDR3 length is 20 residues. CDR3 in DNA: TGTGCCAGCTCACCAATCCAACTAGCGGGGAGTAGCTCTGGGGCCAACGTCCTGACTTTC. This encodes CASSPIQLAGSSSGANVLTF.

The chain carries TRBV11-2 and TRBJ1-1; D remains unclear. CDR1 and CDR2 (germline): SGHAT, FQNNGV. The V gene lost 4 bases and the J gene lost 0 bases, with 6 bases spanning the gap. The CDR3 has 13 residues. The CDR3 here is CASSSYLNTEAFF. Written as DNA, the CDR3 is TGTGCCAGCAGCTCGTATCTGAACACTGAAGCTTTCTTT.

This chain joins TRBV5-4 and TRBJ1-2, with 7 bases matching TRBD1. CDR1 and CDR2 from the germline V gene are SGHNT and YYREEE (reference sequence). The junction had 7 bases not matched to a gene; V was cut back by 4 bases and J by 1 base. The CDR3 contains 15 residues. The CDR3 here is CASSGAGGGNYGYTF. The CDR3 nucleotides read TGTGCCAGCAGCGGGGCAGGGGGAGGTAACTATGGCTACACCTTC.

This clone was found many times. The J gene is TRBJ1-4, the V gene TRBV28, with D possibly TRBD1 on 5 matching bases. Trimming removed 2 bases from V and 8 bases from J, with 12 bases in between. CDR1 is MDHEN, CDR2 SYDVKM, per germline. The CDR3 totals 14 residues. The CDR3: CASSLKGNGEKLFF. CDR3 in DNA: TGTGCCAGCAGTTTAAAGGGGAATGGCGAAAAACTGTTTTTT.

V and J are TRBV6-5 and TRBJ2-1; a possible D gene is TRBD2 (6 bases). V lost 2 bases and J lost 0, with 8 bases in between. This CDR3 has 15 residues. CDR1 is MNHEY and CDR2 is SVGAGI in the germline V gene. CDR3 DNA: TGTGCCAGCAGTTACCGCGGGGTCTCCTACAATGAGCAGTTCTTC. It specifies CASSYRGVSYNEQFF.

The V call is TRBV28, the J call TRBJ2-5; the D gene is possibly TRBD1 (7 bases). The V end was cut by 6 bases, the J end by 5 bases, with 10 bases between. The CDR3 runs to 12 residues. Germline CDR1 and CDR2: MDHEN and SYDVKM. This CDR3 is CASRPGGETQYF. The CDR3 nucleotides are TGTGCCAGCAGGCCAGGGGGGGAGACCCAGTACTTC.

To note about this clone: Other DNA sequences in the sample encode the same CDR3. The chain couples TRBV5-4 to TRBJ2-5; 10 positions match TRBD1. Germline values: CDR1 SGHNT, CDR2 YYREEE (reference sequence). The trim removed 4 bases at V and 2 bases at J, leaving 2 bases unmatched. The CDR3 length is 14 residues. CDR3 in amino acids: CASSLDRGQETQYF. The CDR3 nucleotides read TGTGCCAGCAGCCTGGACAGGGGGCAAGAGACCCAGTACTTC.

The V and J genes are TRBV6-5 and TRBJ2-5; 9 bases agree with TRBD2. With V trimmed by 5 bases and J by 7 bases, 2 bases remained unmatched. CDR1 and CDR2 (germline): MNHEY, SVGAGI. This CDR3 is built from 12 residues. The DNA for the CDR3 is TGTGCCAGCAGTCGCGGGGGGGGGACCCAGTACTTC. It yields the protein CASSRGGGTQYF.

The chain uses TRBV6-6 and TRBJ2-7; tentatively, D is TRBD2 (7 bases). Germline assignment: CDR1 MNHNY and CDR2 SVGAGI (reference sequence). The CDR3 runs 15 residues. V was cut by 4 bases and J by 2 bases, with 15 bases left in between. The CDR3 DNA reads as TGTGCCAGCAGTTGGGAGGGGGACAAGGCCTACGAGCAGTACTTC. Translated, it gives CASSWEGDKAYEQYF.

CDR3 in amino acids: CASSGFTGGPSYEQYF. In DNA, the CDR3 is TGTGCCAGCAGTGGATTCACAGGGGGCCCCTCCTACGAGCAGTACTTC. The V and J genes are TRBV6-1 and TRBJ2-7; 9 bases agree with TRBD1. The V segment lost 4 bases and the J segment 0 bases; nucleotides outside the gene matches: 7. The CDR3 consists of 16 residues. Germline values: CDR1 MNHNS, CDR2 SASEGT.

CDR3 nucleotide sequence: TGTGCCAGCACCCACAGGAGGGAATGGGACGAGCAGTACGTC. Its translation: CASTHRREWDEQYV. The chain links TRBV6-6 to TRBJ2-7; a weak D match, TRBD2 (6 bases). Looked up from germline, CDR1 is MNHNY and CDR2 is SVGAGI (reference sequence). This CDR3 has 14 residues. V lost 7 bases and J lost 5, with 18 bases in between.

The rearrangement uses TRBV19 and TRBJ1-4; 7 positions match TRBD1. The ends lost 6 bases at V and 5 bases at J; junction bases unmatched: 12. Germline loops: CDR1 LNHDA, CDR2 SQIVND (reference sequence). The CDR3 loop spans 16 amino acids. The CDR3 DNA reads TGTGCCAGTAGAGAAGAAGGGGGCGCAGGGAATGAAAAACTGTTTTTT. Translation: CASREEGGAGNEKLFF.

J is TRBJ2-6 and V is TRBV11-2; possible D gene TRBD1, 7 bases. V lost 1 base and J 0 bases, leaving 13 bases between the germline ends. The CDR3 extends over 18 amino acids. Germline lookup yields CDR1 SGHAT and CDR2 FQNNGV. CDR3 region: CASSLGRGVRSGANVLTF. The CDR3 DNA sequence: TGTGCCAGCAGCTTAGGCAGGGGGGTGCGCTCTGGGGCCAACGTCCTGACTTTC.

The J gene is TRBJ1-1, the V gene TRBV5-1; 7 nucleotides align to TRBD1. CDR1 is SGHRS, CDR2 YFSETQ, per germline. J gave up 7 bases and V 0 bases, and 9 bases lay outside the gene matches. This CDR3 is 15 amino acids long. The CDR3 loop reads CASSLEGARHVEAFF. Written as DNA, the CDR3 is TGCGCCAGCAGCTTGGAGGGGGCGCGGCATGTTGAAGCTTTCTTT.

J is TRBJ2-2 and V is TRBV7-3, with 7 bases that match TRBD1. After removal of 5 bases from V and 1 base from J, the junction contained 7 bases not matched to a gene. The germline gives CDR1 SGHTA, CDR2 FQGTGA. This CDR3 comprises 16 residues. The CDR3 is CASSLRQGRNTGELFF. CDR3 nucleotide sequence: TGTGCCAGCAGCCTCCGACAGGGTAGGAACACCGGGGAGCTGTTTTTT.